Presented here are 8 T cell receptor beta chains from one specimen sequenced in a study of Graves' ophthalmopathy and Graves' hyperthyroidism. CDR3 regions of TCR beta were amplified from RNA transcripts. Following a first-round RT-PCR that used HTBI primers, a second-round multiplex PCR was carried out. TCRdb used MiXCR to reprocess the multiplex PCR reads, holding one entry per CDR3 protein. The sample carries about 740,000 distinct CDR3 sequences, 35% to 50% recorded once. Sequencing input: peripheral blood. The receptor set was obtained from an adult man with Graves' ophthalmopathy.

On this clonotype itself: Its ends do not fully match the called genes, so a read error is possible. This chain uses TRBV20-1 with TRBJ1-6; D may be TRBD1 (6 bases). The CDR3 length is 14 residues. CDR1 is DFQATT, CDR2 SNEGSKA, per germline (reference sequence). The CDR3 sequence is CSTSDRWNNSPLHF. In DNA, the CDR3 is TGCAGTACTAGCGACAGGTGGAATAATTCACCCCTCCACTTT.

The CDR3 DNA follows: TGTGCCAGCACCCCGGGCCCTAGCTATGGCTACACCTTC. This gives the protein CASTPGPSYGYTF. This chain connects TRBV7-9 to TRBJ1-2, with D uncertain. V gave up 7 bases and J gave up 4 bases, with 13 bases separating them. Germline V gene sequence: CDR1 SEHNR, CDR2 FQNEAQ (reference sequence). The CDR3 spans 13 residues.

The chain has TRBV7-9 and TRBJ2-2; a possible D gene is TRBD1 (6 bases). CDR1 and CDR2 (germline): SEHNR, FQNEAQ (reference sequence). The CDR3 loop spans 12 amino acids. With 3 bases removed from V and 13 bases from J, the gap between germline ends came to 12 bases. The CDR3 sequence: CASSFEGRGLFF. CDR3 sequence (DNA): TGTGCCAGCAGCTTCGAAGGCAGGGGGCTGTTTTTT.

This clonotype has just a few counts. V and J are TRBV7-9 and TRBJ2-2, with unresolved D. V was clipped by 4 bases and J by 7 bases, with 13 bases between them. In germline, CDR1 is SEHNR, CDR2 FQNEAQ (reference sequence). The CDR3 totals 14 residues. CDR3: CASSSMNEVGELFF. CDR3 DNA: TGTGCCAGCAGCTCCATGAATGAGGTCGGGGAGCTGTTTTTT.

This clonotype was detected only a few times. This chain joins TRBV7-9 and TRBJ2-2; 10 positions match TRBD2. The V gene's germline CDR1 is SEHNR and CDR2 FQNEAQ (reference sequence). The V gene end was trimmed by 3 bases and the J gene end by 5 bases; junction bases not matched to a gene: 9. The CDR3 covers 17 residues. The CDR3 region is CASSFPSGSAGTGELFF. CDR3 DNA: TGTGCCAGCAGCTTCCCTAGCGGGAGTGCGGGGACCGGGGAGCTGTTTTTT.

As regards this clonotype: This sequence may be a read error, since a much larger clone differs from it by one base. This chain links TRBV24-1 with TRBJ1-5; 9 bases fit TRBD1. There are 15 residues in the CDR3. The germline gives CDR1 KGHDR, CDR2 SFDVKD. V lost 11 bases, J lost 3 bases, and 10 bases stayed unmatched. As DNA, the CDR3 is TGTGCCAACAGCCCCGGGACAGGGAACAATCAGCCCCAGCATTTT. Residues: CANSPGTGNNQPQHF.

The genes are TRBV2 and TRBJ1-2; D is ambiguous. The CDR3 runs to 13 residues. Looked up from germline, CDR1 is SNHLY and CDR2 is FYNNEI. Trimming stripped 1 base from V and 4 bases from J, with 7 bases between. The DNA of the CDR3 is TGTGCCAGCAGTGAAGTCGAGGTCTATGGCTACACCTTC. Protein sequence: CASSEVEVYGYTF.

This clonotype was seen many times. This chain uses TRBV24-1 with TRBJ1-1; a possible D gene is TRBD1 (5 bases). With 3 bases removed from V and 1 base from J, the gap between germline ends came to 17 bases. Germline V gives CDR1 KGHDR, CDR2 SFDVKD. CDR3 size: 17 residues. CDR3 coding DNA: TGTGCCACCAGTGATGGAGGGACGAGGCCGCGGAACACTGAAGCTTTCTTT. Residues: CATSDGGTRPRNTEAFF.